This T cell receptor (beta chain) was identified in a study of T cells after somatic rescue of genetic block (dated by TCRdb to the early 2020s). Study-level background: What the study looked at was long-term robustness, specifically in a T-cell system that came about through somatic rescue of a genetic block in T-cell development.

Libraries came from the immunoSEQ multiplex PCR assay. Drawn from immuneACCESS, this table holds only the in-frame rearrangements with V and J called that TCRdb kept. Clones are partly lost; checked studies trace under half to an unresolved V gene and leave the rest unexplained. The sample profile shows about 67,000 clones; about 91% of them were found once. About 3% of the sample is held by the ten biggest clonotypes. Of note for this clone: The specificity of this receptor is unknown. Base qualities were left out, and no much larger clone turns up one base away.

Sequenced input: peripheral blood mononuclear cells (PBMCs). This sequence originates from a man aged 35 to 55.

The CDR3 protein: CASSPWTGRTDTQYF. The nucleotide sequence reads as follows: TGTGCCAGCAGCCCCTGGACAGGGCGCACAGATACGCAGTATTTT. This sequence uses TRBV7-9 and TRBJ2-3, with TRBD1 identical over 8 junction bases. The CDR3 measures 15 amino acids from cysteine to phenylalanine. The DNA shown is the 45-base CDR3, in frame from base 1. Clipping removes 5 bases from V and 1 base from J, with 5 as the unmatched junction base count. CDR1 and CDR2 are read off the germline V gene (reference sequence) as SEHNR and FQNEAQ.